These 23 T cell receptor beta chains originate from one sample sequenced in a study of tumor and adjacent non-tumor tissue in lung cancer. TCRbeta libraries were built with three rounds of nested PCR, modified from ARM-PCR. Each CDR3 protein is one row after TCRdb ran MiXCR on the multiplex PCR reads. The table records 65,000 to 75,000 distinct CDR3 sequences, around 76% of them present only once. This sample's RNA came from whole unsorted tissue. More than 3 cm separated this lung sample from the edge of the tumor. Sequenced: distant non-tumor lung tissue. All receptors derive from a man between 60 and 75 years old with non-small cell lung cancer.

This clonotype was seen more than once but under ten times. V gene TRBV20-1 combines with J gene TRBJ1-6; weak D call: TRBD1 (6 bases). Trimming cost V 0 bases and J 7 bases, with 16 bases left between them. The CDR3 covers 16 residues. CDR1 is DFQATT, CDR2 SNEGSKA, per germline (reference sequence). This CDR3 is CSARDWDKGLNSPLHF. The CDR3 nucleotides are TGCAGTGCTAGAGACTGGGACAAGGGGCTAAATTCACCCCTCCACTTT.

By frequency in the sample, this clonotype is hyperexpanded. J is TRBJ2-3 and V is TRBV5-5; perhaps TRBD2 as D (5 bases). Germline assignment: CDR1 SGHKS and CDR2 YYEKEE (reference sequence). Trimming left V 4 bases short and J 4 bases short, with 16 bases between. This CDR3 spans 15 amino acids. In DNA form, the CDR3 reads TGTGCCAGCAGCCGGTGGGGAGAGCGGCCAGATACGCAGTATTTT. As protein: CASSRWGERPDTQYF.

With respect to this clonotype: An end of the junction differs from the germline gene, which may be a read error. CDR3: CASSYISEDYEQYF. The DNA for the CDR3 is TGTGCAAGCAGTTACATTTCCGAAGACTACGAGCAGTACTTC. The chain has TRBV6-2 or TRBV6-3 and TRBJ2-7, with D unresolved. This CDR3 has 14 residues. Germline CDR1 is MNHEY and CDR2 is SVGEGT.

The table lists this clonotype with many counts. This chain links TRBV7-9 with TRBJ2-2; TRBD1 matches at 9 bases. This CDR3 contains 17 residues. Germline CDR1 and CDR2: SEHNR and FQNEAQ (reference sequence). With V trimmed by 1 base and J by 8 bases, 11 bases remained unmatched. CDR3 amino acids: CASSLGGTGNSPGELFF. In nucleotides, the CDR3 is TGTGCCAGCAGCTTAGGCGGGACAGGGAATTCACCGGGGGAGCTGTTTTTT. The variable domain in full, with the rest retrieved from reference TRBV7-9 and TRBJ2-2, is DTGVSQNPRHKITKRGQNVTFRCDPISEHNRLYWYRQTLGQGPEFLTYFQNEAQLEKSRLLSDRFSAERPKGSFSTLEIQRTEQGDSAMYLCASSLGGTGNSPGELFFGEGSRLTVL.

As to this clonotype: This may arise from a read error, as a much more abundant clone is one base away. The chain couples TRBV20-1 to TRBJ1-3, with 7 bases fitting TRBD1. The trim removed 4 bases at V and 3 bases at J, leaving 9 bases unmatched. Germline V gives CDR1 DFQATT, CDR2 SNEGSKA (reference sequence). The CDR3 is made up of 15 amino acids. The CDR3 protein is CSATDKQGFGNTIYF. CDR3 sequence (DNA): TGCAGTGCTACAGATAAACAGGGGTTTGGAAACACCATATATTTT.

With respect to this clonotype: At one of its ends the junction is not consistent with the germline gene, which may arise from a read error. This chain's CDR3 is CTSSYFQEDGEKLLF. CDR3 nucleotides: TGTACCAGCAGTTACTTTCAGGAGGACGGGGAAAAACTGCTTTTT. The chain combines TRBV6-2 or TRBV6-3 with TRBJ1-4; D is ambiguous. The CDR3 has 15 amino acids. In germline, CDR1 is MNHEY, CDR2 SVGEGT.

The CDR3 DNA reads as TGCAACGCAAGAAGGGGAGGACAGGGTTCCCACGAGCAGTACTTC. This gives the protein CNARRGGQGSHEQYF. The rearrangement links TRBV29-1 to TRBJ2-7; 8 positions agree with TRBD1. The CDR3 is 15 amino acids. CDR1 is SQVTM, CDR2 ANQGSEA, per germline.

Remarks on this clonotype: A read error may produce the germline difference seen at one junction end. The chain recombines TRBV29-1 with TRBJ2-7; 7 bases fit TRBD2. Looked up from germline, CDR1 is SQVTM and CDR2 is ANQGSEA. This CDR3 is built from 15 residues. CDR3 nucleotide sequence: TGCGGCGTTGAAGAGACTGGCGGGAGCTCCTACGAACAGTACTTC. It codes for CGVEETGGSSYEQYF.

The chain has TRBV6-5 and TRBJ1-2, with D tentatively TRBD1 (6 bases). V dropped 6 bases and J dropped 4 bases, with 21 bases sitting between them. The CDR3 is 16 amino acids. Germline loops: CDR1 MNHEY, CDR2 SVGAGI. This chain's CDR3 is CASRNIIWQGSYGYTF. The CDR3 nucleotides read TGTGCCAGCAGAAACATTATATGGCAGGGGTCCTATGGCTACACCTTC.

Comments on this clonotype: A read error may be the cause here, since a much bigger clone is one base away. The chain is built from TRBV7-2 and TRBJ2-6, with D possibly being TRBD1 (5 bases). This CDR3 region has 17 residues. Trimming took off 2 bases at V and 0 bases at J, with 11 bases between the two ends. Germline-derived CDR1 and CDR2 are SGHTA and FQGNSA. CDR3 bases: TGTGCCAGCAGCTTAAAGGGGCGTGCCTCTGGGGCCAACGTCCTGACTTTC. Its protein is CASSLKGRASGANVLTF. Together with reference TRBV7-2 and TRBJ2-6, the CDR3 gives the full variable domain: GAGVSQSPSNKVTEKGKDVELRCDPISGHTALYWYRQSLGQGLEFLIYFQGNSAPDKSGLPSDRFSAERTGGSVSTLTIQRTQQEDSAVYLCASSLKGRASGANVLTFGAGSRLTVL.

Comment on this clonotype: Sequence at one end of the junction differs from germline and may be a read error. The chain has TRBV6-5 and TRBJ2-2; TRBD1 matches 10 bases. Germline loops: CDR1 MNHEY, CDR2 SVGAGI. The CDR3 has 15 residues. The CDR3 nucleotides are TGTGCCAGCAGACTGGGACAGGGGACCACCGGGGAGCCGTTTTTT. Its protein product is CASRLGQGTTGEPFF.

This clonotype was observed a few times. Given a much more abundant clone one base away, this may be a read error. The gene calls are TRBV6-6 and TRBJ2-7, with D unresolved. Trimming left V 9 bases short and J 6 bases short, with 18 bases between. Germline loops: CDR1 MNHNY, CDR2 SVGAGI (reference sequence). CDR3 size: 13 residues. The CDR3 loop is CARSPDNTIEQYF. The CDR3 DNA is TGTGCCAGAAGTCCCGACAATACGATCGAGCAGTACTTC.

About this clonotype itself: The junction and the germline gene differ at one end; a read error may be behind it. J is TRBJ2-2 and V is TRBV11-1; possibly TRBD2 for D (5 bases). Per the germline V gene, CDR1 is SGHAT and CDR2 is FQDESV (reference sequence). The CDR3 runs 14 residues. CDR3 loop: CASSHTSGTGKLSF. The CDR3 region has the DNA TGTGCTAGCAGCCATACTAGTGGCACCGGGAAGCTGTCTTTT.

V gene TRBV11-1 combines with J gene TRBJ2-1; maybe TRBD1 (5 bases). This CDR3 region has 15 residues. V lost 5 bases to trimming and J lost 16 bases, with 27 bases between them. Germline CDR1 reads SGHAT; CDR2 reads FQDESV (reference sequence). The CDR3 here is CASSPARVMDNEQFF. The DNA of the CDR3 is TGTGCCAGCAGCCCCGCAAGGGTGATGGACAATGAACAATTCTTC.

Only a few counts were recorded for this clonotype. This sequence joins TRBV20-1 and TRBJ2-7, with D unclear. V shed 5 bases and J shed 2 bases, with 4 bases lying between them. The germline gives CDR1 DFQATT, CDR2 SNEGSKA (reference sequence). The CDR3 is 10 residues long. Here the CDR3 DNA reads TGCAGTGCTGTAGCCTACGAGCAGTACTTC. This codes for CSAVAYEQYF.

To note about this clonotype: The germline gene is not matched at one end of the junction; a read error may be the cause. CDR3 protein: CASSLAGRSNQPQRF. The CDR3 DNA follows: TGTGCCAGCAGTTTGGCAGGTCGTAGCAATCAGCCCCAGCGTTTT. This chain uses TRBV28 with TRBJ1-5; no definite D call. The CDR3 sequence is 15 residues long. Germline loops: CDR1 MDHEN, CDR2 SYDVKM.

CDR3 DNA sequence: TGCAGCGTTATCCGATCCACAGATACACGGTATTTT. Encoded protein: CSVIRSTDTRYF. This chain joins TRBV29-1 and TRBJ2-3; no reliable D call. The CDR3 is 12 amino acids. Trimming took off 5 bases at V and 14 bases at J, with 20 bases between the two ends. The germline V gene encodes CDR1 SQVTM and CDR2 ANQGSEA.

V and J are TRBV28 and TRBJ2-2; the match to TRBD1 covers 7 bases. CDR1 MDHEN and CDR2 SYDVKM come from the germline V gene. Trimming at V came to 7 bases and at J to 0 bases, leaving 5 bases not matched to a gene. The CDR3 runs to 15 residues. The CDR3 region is CASTTDRANTGELFF. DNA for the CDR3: TGTGCCAGCACGACCGACAGGGCGAACACCGGGGAGCTGTTTTTT.

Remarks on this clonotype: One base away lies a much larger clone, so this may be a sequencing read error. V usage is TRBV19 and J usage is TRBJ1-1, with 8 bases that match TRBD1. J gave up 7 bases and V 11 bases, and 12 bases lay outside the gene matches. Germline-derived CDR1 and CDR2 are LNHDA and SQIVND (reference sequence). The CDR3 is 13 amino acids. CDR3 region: CASEGQVAIEAFF. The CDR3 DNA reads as TGTGCCTCCGAGGGACAGGTCGCCATTGAAGCTTTCTTT.

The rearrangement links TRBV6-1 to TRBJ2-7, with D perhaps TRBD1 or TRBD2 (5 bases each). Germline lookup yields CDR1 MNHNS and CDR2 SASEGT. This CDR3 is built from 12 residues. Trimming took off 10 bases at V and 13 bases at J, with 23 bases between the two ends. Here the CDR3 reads CANSERDAVVYF. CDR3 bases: TGTGCCAACAGCGAAAGGGACGCGGTGGTATACTTC.

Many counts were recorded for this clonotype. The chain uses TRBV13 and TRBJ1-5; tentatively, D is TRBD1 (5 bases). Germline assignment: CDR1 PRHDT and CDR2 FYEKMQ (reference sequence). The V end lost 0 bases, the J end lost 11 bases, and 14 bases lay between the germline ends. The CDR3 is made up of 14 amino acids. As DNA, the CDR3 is TGTGCCAGCAGCTTAGGACAGGCTCTCGGGGCCCAGCATTTT. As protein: CASSLGQALGAQHF. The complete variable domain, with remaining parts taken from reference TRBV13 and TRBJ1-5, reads AAGVIQSPRHLIKEKRETATLKCYPIPRHDTVYWYQQGPGQDPQFLISFYEKMQSDKGSIPDRFSAQQFSDYHSELNMSSLELGDSALYFCASSLGQALGAQHFGDGTRLSIL.

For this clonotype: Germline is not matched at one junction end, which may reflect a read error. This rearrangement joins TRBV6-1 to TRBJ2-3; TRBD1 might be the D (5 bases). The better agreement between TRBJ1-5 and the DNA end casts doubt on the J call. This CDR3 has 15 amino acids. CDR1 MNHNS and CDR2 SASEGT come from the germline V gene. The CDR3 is CVSSDGLGATDTQHF. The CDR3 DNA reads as TGTGTCAGCAGTGACGGCCTAGGAGCGACAGATACGCAGCATTTT.

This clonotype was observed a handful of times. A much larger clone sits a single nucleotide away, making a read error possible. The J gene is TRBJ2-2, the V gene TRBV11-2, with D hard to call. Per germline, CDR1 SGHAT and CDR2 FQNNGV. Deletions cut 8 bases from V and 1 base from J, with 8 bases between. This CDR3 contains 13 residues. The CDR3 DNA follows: TGTGCCAGCTGTCGAAAGAACACCGGGGAGCTGTTTTTT. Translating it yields CASCRKNTGELFF.